This T cell receptor beta chain was sequenced for a study of T cells in Graves' hyperthyroidism and ophthalmopathy. The CDR3 is 16 residues long. Germline CDR1 is DFQATT and CDR2 is SNEGSKA (reference sequence). After removal of 6 bases from V and 0 bases from J, the junction contained 8 bases not matched to a gene. The diagnoses drew upon clinical symptoms, serum thyroxine and TRAb, thyroid ultrasound and orbital computed tomography. Study-wide results and limits: Blood also showed most of the thyroid clonotypes that were expanded above 0.001.

TCR beta CDR3 sequences were amplified from RNA transcripts. First-round RT-PCR of the TCR CDR3 relied on the HTBI primer set. Each CDR3 protein is one row after TCRdb ran MiXCR on the multiplex PCR reads. Here the sample spans 350,000 to 450,000 distinct CDR3 sequences, about 18% being singletons. This clonotype was found many times. What it binds is not known. Sequencing input: blood. The source of this sequence is a woman in her 30s with Graves' hyperthyroidism that later progressed to Graves' ophthalmopathy. V and J are TRBV20-1 and TRBJ1-6; 7 bases map to TRBD1. CDR3 loop: CSARSGTDSYNSPLHF. CDR3 DNA: TGCAGTGCCCGGAGCGGGACAGACTCCTATAATTCACCCCTCCACTTT.